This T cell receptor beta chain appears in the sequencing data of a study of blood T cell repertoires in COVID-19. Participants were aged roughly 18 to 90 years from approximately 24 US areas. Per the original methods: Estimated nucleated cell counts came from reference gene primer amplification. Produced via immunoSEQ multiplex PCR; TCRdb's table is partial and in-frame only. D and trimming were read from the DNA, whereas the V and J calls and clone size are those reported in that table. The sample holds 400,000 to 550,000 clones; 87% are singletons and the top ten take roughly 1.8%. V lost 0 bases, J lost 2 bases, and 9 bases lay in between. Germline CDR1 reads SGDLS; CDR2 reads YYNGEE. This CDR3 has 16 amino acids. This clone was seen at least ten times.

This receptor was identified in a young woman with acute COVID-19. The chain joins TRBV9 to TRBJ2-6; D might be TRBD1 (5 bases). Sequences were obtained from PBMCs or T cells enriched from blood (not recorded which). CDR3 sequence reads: CASSVAQAPGANVLTF. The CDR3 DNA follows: TGTGCCAGCAGCGTAGCACAGGCTCCTGGGGCCAACGTCCTGACTTTC.